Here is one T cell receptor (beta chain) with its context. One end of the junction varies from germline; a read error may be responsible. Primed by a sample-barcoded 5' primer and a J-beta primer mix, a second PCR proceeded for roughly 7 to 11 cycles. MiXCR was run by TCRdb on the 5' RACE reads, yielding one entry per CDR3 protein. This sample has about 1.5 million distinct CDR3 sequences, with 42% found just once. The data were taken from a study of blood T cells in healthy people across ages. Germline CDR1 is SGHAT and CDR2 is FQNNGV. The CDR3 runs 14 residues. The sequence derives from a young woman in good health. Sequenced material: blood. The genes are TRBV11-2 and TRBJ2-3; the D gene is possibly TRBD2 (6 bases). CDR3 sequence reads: CASRKPGVWDMQYF. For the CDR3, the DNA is TGTGCCAGCAGGAAGCCGGGGGTCTGGGATATGCAGTATTTT.